Each of the 18 T cell receptor beta chains below was sequenced from the same sample in a study of blood T cell repertoires in COVID-19. The assay was immunoSEQ multiplex PCR, and TCRdb's table has in-frame clones only and misses some. Among tens of thousands of clones, about four fifths were seen once, and the ten largest hold approximately 6.7%. Sequenced sample: peripheral blood. All receptors come from a man over 45 with active or convalescent COVID-19.

V is TRBV11-1 and J is TRBJ2-5; D may be TRBD2 (5 bases). The CDR3 has 13 residues. Germline assignment: CDR1 SGHAT and CDR2 FQDESV (reference sequence). Trimming took off 2 bases at V and 3 bases at J, with 7 bases between the two ends. CDR3 loop: CASSLPGKETQYF. Written as DNA, the CDR3 is TGTGCCAGCAGCTTACCCGGGAAAGAGACCCAGTACTTC.

The gene calls are TRBV6-1 and TRBJ2-3, with 14 positions matching TRBD2. CDR1 is MNHNS and CDR2 is SASEGT in the germline V gene. The CDR3 runs to 18 residues. The V and J ends lost 4 bases and 2 bases, in that order; junction bases with no gene match: 8. The chain's CDR3 is CASSVGTSGGAYTDTQYF. The CDR3 nucleotides read TGTGCCAGCAGTGTGGGGACTAGCGGGGGCGCTTACACAGATACGCAGTATTTT.

The chain uses TRBV18 and TRBJ1-2; 7 bases line up with TRBD1. V gave up 6 bases and J gave up 8 bases; unmatched junction bases: 6. In germline, CDR1 is KGHSH, CDR2 LQKENI. This CDR3 is 12 amino acids long. CDR3 nucleotide sequence: TGTGCCAGCTCGGGACAGATCGGCGGCTACACCTTC. It specifies CASSGQIGGYTF.

This chain uses TRBV5-1 with TRBJ2-2; D unresolved. The CDR3 contains 15 residues. V lost 0 bases, J lost 5 bases, and 11 bases lay in between. The V gene's germline CDR1 is SGHRS and CDR2 YFSETQ. The CDR3 DNA is TGCGCCAGCAGCTTGGGTTCGGTAGAGACCGGGGAGCTGTTTTTT. Translating it yields CASSLGSVETGELFF.

The chain employs TRBV10-3 and TRBJ1-1, with D maybe TRBD1 (6 bases). Deletions cut 7 bases from V and 1 base from J, with 16 bases between. Germline V gene sequence: CDR1 ENHRY, CDR2 SYGVKD. This CDR3 has 15 amino acids. Here the CDR3 reads CAIILEGGANTEAFF. The CDR3 region has the DNA TGTGCCATCATCCTAGAGGGGGGGGCGAACACTGAAGCTTTCTTT.

The chain joins TRBV9 to TRBJ1-6; D perhaps matches TRBD1 (6 bases). The CDR3 sequence is 15 residues long. CDR1 is SGDLS and CDR2 is YYNGEE in the germline V gene. The ends were cut back, 4 bases at V and 9 bases at J, with 17 bases in the middle. The CDR3 is CASSPRDTMGSPLHF. Here the CDR3 DNA reads TGTGCCAGCAGCCCCAGGGACACAATGGGTTCACCCCTCCACTTT.

The chain joins TRBV19 to TRBJ2-5, with TRBD1 identical over 8 bases. Trimming at V came to 8 bases and at J to 4 bases, leaving 6 bases not matched to a gene. The CDR3 is made up of 13 amino acids. In germline, CDR1 is LNHDA, CDR2 SQIVND (reference sequence). The CDR3 DNA reads TGTGCCAGTCGCCCAGGGGGCGGAGAGACCCAGTACTTC. It is translated as CASRPGGGETQYF.

The rearrangement uses TRBV6-4 and TRBJ1-2; D might be TRBD1 (5 bases). Trimming left V 3 bases short and J 4 bases short, with 6 bases between. The germline CDR1 and CDR2 sequences are MRHNA and SNTAGT. The length of the CDR3 is 12 residues. As DNA, the CDR3 is TGTGCCAGCAGTGATACAGGCTATGGCTACACCTTC. Its translation: CASSDTGYGYTF.

The chain uses TRBV27 and TRBJ1-5, with D maybe TRBD1 (6 bases). The CDR3 consists of 14 residues. Trimming pared 6 bases from V and 5 bases from J, leaving 14 bases between. CDR1 is MNHEY, CDR2 SMNVEV, per germline (reference sequence). The CDR3 is CASRQDSSYQPQHF. The DNA of the CDR3 is TGTGCCAGCAGACAGGACAGCAGTTATCAGCCCCAGCATTTT.

The chain has TRBV6-1 and TRBJ1-1, with D perhaps TRBD1 (6 bases). V was pared by 6 bases and J by 9 bases, with 11 bases between. CDR1 and CDR2 (germline): MNHNS, SASEGT. This CDR3 comprises 11 residues. The CDR3 sequence: CASRSTGKAFF. The CDR3, as DNA: TGTGCCAGCAGATCAACAGGGAAAGCTTTCTTT.

V gene TRBV7-9 combines with J gene TRBJ1-2; maybe TRBD1 (6 bases). The CDR3 spans 13 residues. V shed 4 bases and J shed 7 bases, with 13 bases lying between them. Germline assignment: CDR1 SEHNR and CDR2 FQNEAQ (reference sequence). CDR3 in DNA: TGTGCCAGCAGCTCCAGGGGTTCTGGTGGCTACACCTTC. Protein: CASSSRGSGGYTF.

The CDR3 protein is CASSPPGIADTQYF. The DNA of the CDR3 is TGTGCCAGCAGTCCACCAGGGATTGCAGATACGCAGTATTTT. The genes are TRBV6-5 and TRBJ2-3; D may be TRBD1 (5 bases). The length of the CDR3 is 14 residues. From germline, CDR1 is MNHEY and CDR2 SVGAGI. Trimming took 5 bases from V and 4 from J, leaving 13 bases between them.

This clone has only one observation. This rearrangement joins TRBV5-5 to TRBJ1-6, with D maybe TRBD1 (6 bases). The CDR3 runs 16 residues. The V gene's germline CDR1 is SGHKS and CDR2 YYEKEE (reference sequence). Trimming stripped 1 base from V and 2 bases from J, with 10 bases between. CDR3: CASSLIWDTYNSPLHF. The CDR3 DNA reads as TGTGCCAGCAGCTTGATATGGGACACCTATAATTCACCCCTCCACTTT.

The chain recombines TRBV4-1 with TRBJ2-7; the match to TRBD1 covers 7 bases. After removal of 4 bases from V and 0 bases from J, the junction contained 6 bases not matched to a gene. CDR1 is MGHRA, CDR2 YSYEKL, per germline. This CDR3 is 15 amino acids long. CDR3: CASSLRDSSSYEQYF. CDR3 DNA: TGCGCCAGCAGCCTAAGGGACAGCAGCTCCTACGAGCAGTACTTC.

V is TRBV4-1 and J is TRBJ2-1, with TRBD2 matching 11 bases. The CDR3 is made up of 14 amino acids. With V trimmed by 4 bases and J by 7 bases, 3 bases remained unmatched. Germline CDR1 is MGHRA and CDR2 is YSYEKL. Written as DNA, the CDR3 is TGCGCCAGCAGCCTTAGGACTAGCGGGAATGAGCAGTTCTTC. Protein sequence: CASSLRTSGNEQFF.

The sample holds a few counts of this clone. The V call is TRBV30, the J call TRBJ1-3; D is ambiguous. CDR3 length: 13 residues. Trimming removed 0 bases from V and 4 bases from J, with 7 bases in between. Germline assignment: CDR1 GTSNPN and CDR2 SVGIG (reference sequence). The CDR3 DNA reads as TGTGCCTGGAGTGTTGGTGAGGGAAACACCATATATTTT. It translates to CAWSVGEGNTIYF.

The chain uses TRBV18 and TRBJ2-5; tentatively, D is TRBD2 (6 bases). The CDR3 is 13 residues long. Germline V gives CDR1 KGHSH, CDR2 LQKENI. V lost 3 bases and J 6 bases, leaving 11 bases between the germline ends. The CDR3 DNA is TGTGCCAGCTCACCTCTCGGAGGGAAGACCCAGTACTTC. Translation: CASSPLGGKTQYF.

This clone was counted between two and nine times. The chain has TRBV10-3 and TRBJ1-1, with D tentatively TRBD1 (5 bases). Germline assignment: CDR1 ENHRY and CDR2 SYGVKD. V was cut by 4 bases and J by 1 base, with 22 bases left in between. The CDR3 consists of 18 residues. The CDR3 DNA reads as TGTGCCATCAGTGGGCCCAAGGGGCAGGGTGTAGGGAACACTGAAGCTTTCTTT. It specifies CAISGPKGQGVGNTEAFF.